This TCR beta chain was observed in a study of blood T cell repertoires in COVID-19. Across the study: Samples taken during acute and convalescent COVID-19 were collected in the United States, Italy and Spain.

Under the authors' procedure: The assay estimated nucleated cells by amplifying reference gene primers. Sequencing used immunoSEQ multiplex PCR; TCRdb keeps in-frame clones, though not all of them. V and J calls and clone size are copied from that table; D and trimming were computed from the DNA. The sample lists about 180,000 clones; roughly four fifths were seen once. Trimming removed 4 bases from V and 0 bases from J; junction bases left unmatched: 7. The germline V gene has CDR1 SGHKS and CDR2 YYEKEE (reference sequence). CDR3 length equals 15 residues. This TCR derives from a woman aged 65 to 85 with COVID-19, enrolled during active disease. The sequenced sample consisted of peripheral blood. The genes are TRBV5-5 and TRBJ2-7; TRBD2 matches at 7 bases. CDR3 DNA sequence: TGTGCCAGCAGCCGGGATAGCGGGTACTCCTACGAGCAGTACTTC. Translated: CASSRDSGYSYEQYF.